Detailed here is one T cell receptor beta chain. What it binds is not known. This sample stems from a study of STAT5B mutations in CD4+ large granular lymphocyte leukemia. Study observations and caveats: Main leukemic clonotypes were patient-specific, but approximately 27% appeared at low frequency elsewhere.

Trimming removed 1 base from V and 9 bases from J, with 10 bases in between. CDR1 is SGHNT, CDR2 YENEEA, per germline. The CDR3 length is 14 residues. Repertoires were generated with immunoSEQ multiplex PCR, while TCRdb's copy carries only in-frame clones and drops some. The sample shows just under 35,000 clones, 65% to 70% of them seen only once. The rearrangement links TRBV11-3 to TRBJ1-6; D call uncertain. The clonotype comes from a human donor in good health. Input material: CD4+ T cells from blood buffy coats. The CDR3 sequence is CASSLASGASPLHF. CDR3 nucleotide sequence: TGTGCCAGCAGCTTAGCTAGTGGCGCTTCACCCCTCCACTTT.